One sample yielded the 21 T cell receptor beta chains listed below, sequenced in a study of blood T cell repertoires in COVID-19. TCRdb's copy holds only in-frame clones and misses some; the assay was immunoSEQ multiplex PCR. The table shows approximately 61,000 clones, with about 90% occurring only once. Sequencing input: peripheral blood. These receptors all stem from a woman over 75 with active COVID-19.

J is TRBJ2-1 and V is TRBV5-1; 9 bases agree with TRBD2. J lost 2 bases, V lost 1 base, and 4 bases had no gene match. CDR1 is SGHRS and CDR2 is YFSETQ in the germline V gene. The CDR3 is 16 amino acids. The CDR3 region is CASSLFGTSTYNEQFF. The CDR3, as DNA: TGCGCCAGCAGCTTGTTTGGGACTAGCACCTACAATGAGCAGTTCTTC.

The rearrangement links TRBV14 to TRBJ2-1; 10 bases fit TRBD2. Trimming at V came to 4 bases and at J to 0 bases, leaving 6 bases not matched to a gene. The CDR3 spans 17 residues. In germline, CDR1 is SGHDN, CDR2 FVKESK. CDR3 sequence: CASSPLAGVSSYNEQFF. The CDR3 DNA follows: TGTGCCAGCAGCCCTCTAGCGGGGGTCTCCTCCTACAATGAGCAGTTCTTC.

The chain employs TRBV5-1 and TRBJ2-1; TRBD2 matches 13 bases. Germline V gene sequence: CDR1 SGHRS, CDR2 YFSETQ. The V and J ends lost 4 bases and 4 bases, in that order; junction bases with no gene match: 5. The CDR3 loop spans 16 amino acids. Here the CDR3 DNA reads TGCGCCAGCAGCCCAACTAGCGGGGGGGGATACAATGAGCAGTTCTTC. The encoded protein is CASSPTSGGGYNEQFF.

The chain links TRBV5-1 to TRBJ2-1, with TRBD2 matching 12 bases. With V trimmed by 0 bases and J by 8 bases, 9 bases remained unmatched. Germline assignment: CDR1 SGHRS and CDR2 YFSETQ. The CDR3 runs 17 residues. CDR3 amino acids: CASSLAASGGAIDEQFF. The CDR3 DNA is TGCGCCAGCAGCTTGGCGGCTAGCGGGGGGGCAATCGATGAGCAGTTCTTC.

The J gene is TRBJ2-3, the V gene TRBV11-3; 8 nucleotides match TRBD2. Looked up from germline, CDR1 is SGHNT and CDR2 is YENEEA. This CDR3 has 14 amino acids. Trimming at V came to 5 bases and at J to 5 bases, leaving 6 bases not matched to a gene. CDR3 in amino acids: CASSIGGAVDTQYF. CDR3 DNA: TGTGCCAGCAGCATCGGGGGGGCGGTAGATACGCAGTATTTT.

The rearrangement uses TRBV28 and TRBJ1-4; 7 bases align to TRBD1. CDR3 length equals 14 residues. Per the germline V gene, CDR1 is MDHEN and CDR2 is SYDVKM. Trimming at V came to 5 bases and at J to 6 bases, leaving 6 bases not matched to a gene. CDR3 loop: CASSPTGPDEKLFF. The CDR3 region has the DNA TGTGCCAGCAGTCCGACAGGGCCTGATGAAAAACTGTTTTTT.

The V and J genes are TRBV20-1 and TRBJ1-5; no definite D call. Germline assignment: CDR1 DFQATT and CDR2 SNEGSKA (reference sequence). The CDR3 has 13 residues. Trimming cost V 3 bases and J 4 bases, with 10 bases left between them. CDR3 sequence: CSASQASNQPQHF. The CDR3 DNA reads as TGCAGTGCTAGTCAAGCCTCTAATCAGCCCCAGCATTTT.

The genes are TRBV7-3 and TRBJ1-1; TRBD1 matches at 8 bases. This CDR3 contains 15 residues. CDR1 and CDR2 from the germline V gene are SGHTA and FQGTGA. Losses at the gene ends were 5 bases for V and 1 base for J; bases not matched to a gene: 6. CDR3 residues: CASSESTGANTEAFF. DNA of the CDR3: TGTGCCAGCAGCGAATCGACAGGGGCGAACACTGAAGCTTTCTTT.

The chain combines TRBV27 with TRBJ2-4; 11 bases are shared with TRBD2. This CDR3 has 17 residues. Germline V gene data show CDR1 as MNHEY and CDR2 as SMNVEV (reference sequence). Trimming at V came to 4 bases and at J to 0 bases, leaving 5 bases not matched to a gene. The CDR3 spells CASSWGLADIAKNIQYF. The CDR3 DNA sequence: TGTGCCAGCAGTTGGGGACTAGCGGACATAGCCAAAAACATTCAGTACTTC.

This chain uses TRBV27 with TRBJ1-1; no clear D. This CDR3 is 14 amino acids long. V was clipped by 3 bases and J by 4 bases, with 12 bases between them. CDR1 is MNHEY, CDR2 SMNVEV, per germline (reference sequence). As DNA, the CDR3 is TGTGCCAGCAGTTTTTGGGGAGAGGGCACTGAAGCTTTCTTT. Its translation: CASSFWGEGTEAFF.

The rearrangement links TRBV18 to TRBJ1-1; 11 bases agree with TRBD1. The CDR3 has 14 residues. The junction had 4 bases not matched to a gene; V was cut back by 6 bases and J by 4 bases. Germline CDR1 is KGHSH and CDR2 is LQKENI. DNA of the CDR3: TGTGCCAGCTCCCCGGACAGGGGGCGCACTGAAGCTTTCTTT. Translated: CASSPDRGRTEAFF.

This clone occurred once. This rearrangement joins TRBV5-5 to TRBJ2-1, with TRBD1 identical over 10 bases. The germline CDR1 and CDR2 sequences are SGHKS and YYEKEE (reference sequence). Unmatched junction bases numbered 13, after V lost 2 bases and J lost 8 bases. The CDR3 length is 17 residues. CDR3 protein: CASSLGAPGQGWHEQFF. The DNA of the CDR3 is TGTGCCAGCAGCTTAGGGGCCCCGGGACAGGGGTGGCATGAGCAGTTCTTC.

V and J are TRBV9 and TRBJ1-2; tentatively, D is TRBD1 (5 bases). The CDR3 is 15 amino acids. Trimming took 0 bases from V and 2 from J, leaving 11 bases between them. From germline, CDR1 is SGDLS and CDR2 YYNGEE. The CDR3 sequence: CASSVGEGRNYGYTF. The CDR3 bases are TGTGCCAGCAGCGTAGGTGAGGGGAGGAACTATGGCTACACCTTC.

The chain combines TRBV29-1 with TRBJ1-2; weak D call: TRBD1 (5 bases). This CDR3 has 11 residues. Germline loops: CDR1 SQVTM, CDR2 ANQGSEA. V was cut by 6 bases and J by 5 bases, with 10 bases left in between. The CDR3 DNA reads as TGCAGCGTAGGTCAGGGTTATGGCTACACCTTC. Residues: CSVGQGYGYTF.

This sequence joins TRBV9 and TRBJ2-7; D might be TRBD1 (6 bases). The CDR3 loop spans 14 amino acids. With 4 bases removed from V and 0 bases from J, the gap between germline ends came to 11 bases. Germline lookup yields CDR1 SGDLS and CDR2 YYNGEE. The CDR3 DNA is TGTGCCAGCAGCCCCGGGGACACCTCCTACGAGCAGTACTTC. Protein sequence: CASSPGDTSYEQYF.

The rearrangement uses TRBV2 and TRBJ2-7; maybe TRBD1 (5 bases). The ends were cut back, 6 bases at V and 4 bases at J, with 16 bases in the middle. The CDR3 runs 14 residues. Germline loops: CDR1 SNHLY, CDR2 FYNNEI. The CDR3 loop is CASSPRAGWYEQYF. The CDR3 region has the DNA TGTGCCAGCAGCCCTCGGGCAGGGTGGTACGAGCAGTACTTC. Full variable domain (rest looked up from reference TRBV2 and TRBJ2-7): EPEVTQTPSHQVTQMGQEVILRCVPISNHLYFYWYRQILGQKVEFLVSFYNNEISEKSEIFDDQFSVERPDGSNFTLKIRSTKLEDSAMYFCASSPRAGWYEQYFGPGTRLTVT.

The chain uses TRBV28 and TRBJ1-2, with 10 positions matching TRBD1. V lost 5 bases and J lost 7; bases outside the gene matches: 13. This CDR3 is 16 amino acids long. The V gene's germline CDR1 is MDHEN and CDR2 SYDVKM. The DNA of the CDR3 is TGTGCCAGCAGTCCTCAAAGGACAGGGGGTCGTCGTGGCTACACCTTC. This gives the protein CASSPQRTGGRRGYTF.

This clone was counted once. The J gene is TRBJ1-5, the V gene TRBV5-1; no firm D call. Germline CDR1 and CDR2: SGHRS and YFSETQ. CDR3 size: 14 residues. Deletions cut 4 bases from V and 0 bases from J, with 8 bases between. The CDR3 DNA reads TGCGCCAGCAGCGCGACTCCTAGCAATCAGCCCCAGCATTTT. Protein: CASSATPSNQPQHF.

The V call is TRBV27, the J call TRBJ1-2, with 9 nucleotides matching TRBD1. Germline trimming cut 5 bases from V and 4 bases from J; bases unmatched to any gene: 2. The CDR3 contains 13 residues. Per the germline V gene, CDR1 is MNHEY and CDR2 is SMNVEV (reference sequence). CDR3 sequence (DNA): TGTGCCAGCAGTACAGGGGGCATCTATGGCTACACCTTC. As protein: CASSTGGIYGYTF.

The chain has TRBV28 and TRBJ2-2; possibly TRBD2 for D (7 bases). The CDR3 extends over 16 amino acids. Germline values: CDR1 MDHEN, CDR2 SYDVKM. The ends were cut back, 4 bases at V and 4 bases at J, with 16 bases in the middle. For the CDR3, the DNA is TGTGCCAGCAGTTCCCCGTGGGGGGGGCGCACCGGGGAGCTGTTTTTT. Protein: CASSSPWGGRTGELFF.

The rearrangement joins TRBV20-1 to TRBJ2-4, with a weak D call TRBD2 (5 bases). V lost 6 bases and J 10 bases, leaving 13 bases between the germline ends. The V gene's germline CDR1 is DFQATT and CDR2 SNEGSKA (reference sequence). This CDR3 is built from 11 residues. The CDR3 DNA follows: TGCAGTGCAACGGCTAGCCCAATTCAGTACTTC. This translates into CSATASPIQYF.